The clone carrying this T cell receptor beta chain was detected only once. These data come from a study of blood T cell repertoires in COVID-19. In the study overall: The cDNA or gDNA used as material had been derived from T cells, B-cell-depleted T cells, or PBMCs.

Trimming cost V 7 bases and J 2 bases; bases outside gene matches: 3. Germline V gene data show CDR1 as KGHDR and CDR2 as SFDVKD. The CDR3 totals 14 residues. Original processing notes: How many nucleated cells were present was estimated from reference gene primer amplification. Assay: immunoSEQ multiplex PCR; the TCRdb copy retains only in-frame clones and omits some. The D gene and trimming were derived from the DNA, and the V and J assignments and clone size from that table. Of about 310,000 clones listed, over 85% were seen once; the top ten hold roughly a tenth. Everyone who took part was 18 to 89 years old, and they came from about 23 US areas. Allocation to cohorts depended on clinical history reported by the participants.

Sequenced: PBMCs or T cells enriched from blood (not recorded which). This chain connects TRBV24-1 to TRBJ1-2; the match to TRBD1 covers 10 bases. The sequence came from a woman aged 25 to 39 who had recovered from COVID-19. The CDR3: CATRGTGENYGYTF. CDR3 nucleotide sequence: TGTGCCACCAGGGGGACAGGGGAGAACTATGGCTACACCTTC.